Below are 15 T cell receptor beta chains sequenced from a single sample in a study of T cells in Graves' hyperthyroidism and ophthalmopathy. RNA transcripts yielded amplified TCR beta CDR3 regions. During a first-round RT-PCR of the TCR CDR3, the HTBI primer set was used. Each CDR3 protein is one row after TCRdb ran MiXCR on the multiplex PCR reads. Seen here are over 150,000 distinct CDR3 sequences, over 15% observed once, and the top ten hold about 31%. Source material: blood. The receptors were sampled from a woman in her forties or fifties with Graves' hyperthyroidism.

About this clonotype itself: Relative to the germline gene, one junction end is altered; a read error may explain this. The genes are TRBV20-1 and TRBJ2-7; 7 nucleotides match TRBD1. Germline CDR1 DFQATT, CDR2 SNEGSKA (reference sequence). CDR3 length: 13 residues. Here the CDR3 reads CSASVMTGYGQYF. The CDR3, as DNA: TGCAGTGCTAGCGTCATGACAGGGTACGGGCAGTACTTC.

This clonotype has a count of ten or more. The V and J genes are TRBV28 and TRBJ1-5, with no clear D. The germline CDR1 and CDR2 sequences are MDHEN and SYDVKM. CDR3 size: 12 residues. The germline V and J ends were trimmed by 8 bases and 6 bases, with 11 bases remaining between them. The CDR3 bases are TGTGCCAGCGGAAGTGGATTTCAGCCCCAGCATTTT. As protein: CASGSGFQPQHF.

This clonotype was found many times. The chain links TRBV7-3 to TRBJ2-5, with 7 bases identical to TRBD2. Per germline, CDR1 SGHTA and CDR2 FQGTGA. V lost 3 bases and J lost 5; bases outside the gene matches: 9. CDR3 length: 15 residues. The DNA of the CDR3 is TGTGCCAGCAGCTTGGAGCGGGGCAAGGCGGAGACCCAGTACTTC. Its translation is CASSLERGKAETQYF.

As concerns this clonotype: One base away lies a much larger clone, so this may be a sequencing read error. The chain combines TRBV7-6 with TRBJ2-5, with 11 bases matching TRBD2. There are 16 residues in the CDR3. V dropped 6 bases and J dropped 9; count of bases not matched to a gene: 15. Germline CDR1 and CDR2: SGHVS and FNYEAQ. The CDR3 DNA reads TGTGCCAGCAGTCCAGGACTAGCGGGCCCTCTGGGGGCCCAGTACTTC. Protein: CASSPGLAGPLGAQYF.

This clonotype was picked up many times. The rearrangement joins TRBV11-2 to TRBJ2-3; D is undetermined. The V gene's germline CDR1 is SGHAT and CDR2 FQNNGV. The CDR3 totals 12 residues. The V end was cut by 5 bases, the J end by 6 bases, with 9 bases between. CDR3 DNA sequence: TGTGCCAGCAGCCCGAGTAGGGATACGCAGTATTTT. Translating it yields CASSPSRDTQYF.

Notes on this clonotype: A single base separates this from a much larger clone, so it may be a read error. The chain carries TRBV2 and TRBJ1-4; TRBD1 might be the D (5 bases). This CDR3 spans 13 amino acids. V lost 3 bases and J 10 bases, leaving 12 bases between the germline ends. CDR1 and CDR2 from the germline V gene are SNHLY and FYNNEI. The CDR3, as DNA: TGTGCCAGCAGTGACAGGGTGGATGGAAAACTGTTTTTT. It specifies CASSDRVDGKLFF.

This clonotype was seen at least ten times. The chain couples TRBV2 to TRBJ2-7, with 10 nucleotides matching TRBD2. The germline CDR1 and CDR2 sequences are SNHLY and FYNNEI. The V and J ends lost 5 bases and 1 base, in that order; junction bases with no gene match: 5. The CDR3 covers 15 residues. The CDR3 coding sequence is TGTGCCAGCAGTTTCCCTAGCGGGGGTTCCTACGAGCAGTACTTC. This sequence encodes CASSFPSGGSYEQYF. Full variable domain (missing parts from reference TRBV2 and TRBJ2-7): EPEVTQTPSHQVTQMGQEVILRCVPISNHLYFYWYRQILGQKVEFLVSFYNNEISEKSEIFDDQFSVERPDGSNFTLKIRSTKLEDSAMYFCASSFPSGGSYEQYFGPGTRLTVT.

Many counts were recorded for this clonotype. CDR3 sequence (DNA): TGTGCCAGCAGTGCTCGGCTAGGTGGCTACACCTTC. This translates into CASSARLGGYTF. This chain uses TRBV6-1 with TRBJ1-2; D ambiguous. Germline CDR1 is MNHNS and CDR2 is SASEGT. V dropped 4 bases and J dropped 7 bases, with 10 bases sitting between them. This CDR3 region has 12 residues.

This clonotype was detected ten times or more. This sequence joins TRBV7-2 and TRBJ2-1; D is undetermined. This CDR3 region has 12 residues. Between the trimmed V and J ends, which lost 5 bases and 5 bases, there was a span of 7 bases. Germline V gene sequence: CDR1 SGHTA, CDR2 FQGNSA. The CDR3 sequence: CASSLLNNEQFF. For the CDR3, the DNA is TGTGCCAGCAGCCTCCTTAACAATGAGCAGTTCTTC.

This clonotype appeared many times. CDR3 nucleotides: TGTGCCAGCAAGGGCCCGACCCGGGCACCCCTCCACTTT. It yields the protein CASKGPTRAPLHF. The rearrangement links TRBV28 to TRBJ1-6; D unclear. The CDR3 spans 13 residues. From germline, CDR1 is MDHEN and CDR2 SYDVKM. Trimming removed 7 bases at V and 11 bases at J, with 15 bases between.

The rearrangement links TRBV7-2 to TRBJ1-2; 8 nucleotides match TRBD1. This CDR3 has 13 residues. CDR1 is SGHTA and CDR2 is FQGNSA in the germline V gene. The J segment lost 9 bases and the V segment lost 4 bases, leaving 7 bases of the junction unmatched. DNA of the CDR3: TGTGCCAGCAGCTCCCGGACAGGGTCTCGCTACACCTTC. This encodes CASSSRTGSRYTF. Full variable domain (missing parts from reference TRBV7-2 and TRBJ1-2): GAGVSQSPSNKVTEKGKDVELRCDPISGHTALYWYRQSLGQGLEFLIYFQGNSAPDKSGLPSDRFSAERTGGSVSTLTIQRTQQEDSAVYLCASSSRTGSRYTFGSGTRLTVV.

This clonotype was recorded many times. The rearrangement joins TRBV6-1 to TRBJ2-3; TRBD2 agrees at 8 bases. Unmatched junction bases numbered 5, after V lost 4 bases and J lost 2 bases. Germline V gives CDR1 MNHNS, CDR2 SASEGT. The CDR3 has 15 residues. Here the CDR3 reads CASSALAGYTDTQYF. The CDR3 region has the DNA TGTGCCAGCAGTGCTCTAGCGGGTTACACAGATACGCAGTATTTT.

This clonotype appeared many times. The chain employs TRBV20-1 and TRBJ1-1; weak D call: TRBD1 (6 bases). Germline V gene data show CDR1 as DFQATT and CDR2 as SNEGSKA (reference sequence). Trimming took 0 bases from V and 7 from J, leaving 12 bases between them. This CDR3 contains 13 residues. The CDR3 DNA reads as TGCAGTGCTAGAGATAACAGGGTTGGTGAAGCTTTCTTT. It specifies CSARDNRVGEAFF.

This clonotype appeared once. One base away lies a much larger clone, so this may be a sequencing read error. The chain couples TRBV6-1 to TRBJ2-4; 9 bases align to TRBD2. Germline loops: CDR1 MNHNS, CDR2 SASEGT. The length of the CDR3 is 16 residues. For the CDR3, the DNA is TGTGCCAGCAGTATGACTAGCGGTGGAGCCAAACACATTCAGTACTTC. It encodes CASSMTSGGAKHIQYF.

The chain joins TRBV19 to TRBJ2-1; 10 bases are a match to TRBD1. Germline V gene data show CDR1 as LNHDA and CDR2 as SQIVND (reference sequence). The length of the CDR3 is 16 residues. V was clipped by 3 bases and J by 5 bases; unmatched bases: 7. The CDR3 bases are TGTGCCAGTAGTATGATGGGACAGGGGAGCCACAATGAGCAGTTCTTC. Translated, it gives CASSMMGQGSHNEQFF.